What follows are 30 T cell receptor beta chains derived from one specimen sequenced in a study of shared clonotypes between healthy human individuals. The protocol was immunoSEQ multiplex PCR, while the TCRdb copy is restricted to in-frame clones and leaves out a portion. The sample lists roughly 720,000 clones; about 90% were seen once. Sequencing input: memory CD8+ T cells from PBMCs. Sample subset: CD45RO+ cells pooled with CCR7-negative TemRA cells. The receptors come from a man aged 18 to 35 in good health. Some clones in this sample may be carry-over from other donors' samples.

The V call is TRBV19, the J call TRBJ2-1; D is unclear. CDR1 and CDR2 from the germline V gene are LNHDA and SQIVND (reference sequence). Between the trimmed V and J ends, which lost 3 bases and 4 bases, there was a span of 10 bases. The CDR3 has 14 residues. CDR3: CASSIRGIYNEQFF. In nucleotides, the CDR3 is TGTGCCAGTAGTATCCGCGGAATATACAATGAGCAGTTCTTC.

The gene calls are TRBV15 and TRBJ1-2; 7 bases match TRBD1. CDR1 is LNHNV, CDR2 YYDKDF, per germline (reference sequence). The V segment lost 1 base and the J segment 4 bases; nucleotides outside the gene matches: 6. The CDR3 length is 15 residues. The CDR3 bases are TGTGCCACCAGCAGAGCGACCGGGACAGCCTATGGCTACACCTTC. It is translated as CATSRATGTAYGYTF.

J is TRBJ2-3 and V is TRBV10-3; a possible D gene is TRBD2 (7 bases). The germline V gene encodes CDR1 ENHRY and CDR2 SYGVKD. The CDR3 sequence is 18 residues long. V dropped 8 bases and J dropped 1 base, with 25 bases sitting between them. This CDR3 is CAIGRGGGIPTGTDTQYF. As DNA, the CDR3 is TGTGCCATCGGGAGAGGGGGAGGGATCCCTACCGGCACAGATACGCAGTATTTT.

DNA of the CDR3: TGTGCCAGCAGTGAAGATTGGGGGAGGGACTACGAGCAGTACTTC. This translates into CASSEDWGRDYEQYF. The chain has TRBV6-1 and TRBJ2-7; 7 bases match TRBD2. The CDR3 covers 15 residues. From germline, CDR1 is MNHNS and CDR2 SASEGT. Unmatched junction bases numbered 6, after V lost 1 base and J lost 3 bases.

This sequence joins TRBV28 and TRBJ2-3; D is possibly TRBD2 (6 bases). The CDR3 is 18 amino acids. The V end lost 5 bases, the J end lost 2 bases, and 23 bases lay between the germline ends. CDR1 and CDR2 from the germline V gene are MDHEN and SYDVKM. The CDR3 is CASSQLETSWDFTDTQYF. The CDR3 DNA follows: TGTGCCAGCAGTCAACTGGAGACTAGTTGGGATTTCACAGATACGCAGTATTTT.

This clone was seen a few times. The chain uses TRBV19 and TRBJ1-1; perhaps TRBD1 as D (6 bases). The germline gives CDR1 LNHDA, CDR2 SQIVND (reference sequence). The CDR3 sequence is 13 residues long. Trimming took off 10 bases at V and 7 bases at J, with 19 bases between the two ends. The CDR3 nucleotides are TGTGCCACCCTACCCCCTTCGACAGGTGAAGCTTTCTTT. Translated: CATLPPSTGEAFF.

The chain is built from TRBV7-9 and TRBJ2-7; D is ambiguous. The length of the CDR3 is 13 residues. Germline V gene sequence: CDR1 SEHNR, CDR2 FQNEAQ (reference sequence). V was cut by 1 base and J by 3 bases, with 7 bases left in between. The CDR3 here is CASSLEFGYEQYF. CDR3 DNA: TGTGCCAGCAGCTTAGAATTCGGCTACGAGCAGTACTTC.

This chain joins TRBV5-1 and TRBJ2-2, with 8 bases fitting TRBD1. CDR3 length: 17 amino acids. CDR1 SGHRS and CDR2 YFSETQ come from the germline V gene. Germline trimming cut 3 bases from V and 0 bases from J; bases unmatched to any gene: 7. The CDR3 spells CASSWDRSGANTGELFF. As DNA, the CDR3 is TGCGCCAGCAGCTGGGACAGGTCGGGTGCGAACACCGGGGAGCTGTTTTTT.

The chain links TRBV19 to TRBJ1-4; D is unresolved. This CDR3 is built from 12 residues. Germline loops: CDR1 LNHDA, CDR2 SQIVND (reference sequence). V was shortened by 3 bases and J by 7 bases, with 6 bases between the two germline ends. In nucleotides, the CDR3 is TGTGCCAGTAGTATCGGTGCTGAAAAACTGTTTTTT. Its protein is CASSIGAEKLFF.

The rearrangement joins TRBV29-1 to TRBJ1-2; no reliable D call. The CDR3 consists of 10 residues. Germline CDR1 and CDR2: SQVTM and ANQGSEA. V was clipped by 6 bases and J by 7 bases, with 9 bases between them. The CDR3 protein is CSVWQSGYTF. The CDR3 region has the DNA TGCAGCGTCTGGCAGTCTGGCTACACCTTC.

A remark on this clone: One junction end does not reproduce the germline sequence, and a read error may be involved. The chain combines TRBV4-3 with TRBJ2-3; 7 bases agree with TRBD2. CDR1 is LGHNA and CDR2 is YSLEER in the germline V gene. This CDR3 has 18 amino acids. CDR3 sequence: CASSQGFQWERGTDTQYF. CDR3 bases: TGCGCCAGCAGTCAAGGATTTCAGTGGGAGCGGGGTACAGATACGCAGTATTTT.

The V gene is TRBV7-9, the J gene TRBJ2-7; the match to TRBD1 covers 10 bases. CDR1 SEHNR and CDR2 FQNEAQ come from the germline V gene (reference sequence). With V trimmed by 5 bases and J by 6 bases, 13 bases remained unmatched. The CDR3 runs to 16 residues. The CDR3 here is CASSHTGTGVSFEQYF. In nucleotides, the CDR3 is TGTGCCAGCAGCCATACCGGGACAGGGGTTTCTTTCGAGCAGTACTTC.

Remarks on this clone: In the same sample, other DNA sequences code for this CDR3. This chain uses TRBV7-9 with TRBJ2-1; D unresolved. Germline lookup yields CDR1 SEHNR and CDR2 FQNEAQ (reference sequence). The V end was cut by 0 bases, the J end by 4 bases, with 1 base between. The CDR3 consists of 12 residues. This CDR3 reads CASSLAYNEQFF. The CDR3 DNA is TGTGCCAGCAGCTTAGCTTACAATGAGCAGTTCTTC.

The gene calls are TRBV27 and TRBJ2-1; 7 nucleotides agree with TRBD2. In germline, CDR1 is MNHEY, CDR2 SMNVEV (reference sequence). The CDR3 has 13 residues. Trimming at V came to 10 bases and at J to 3 bases, leaving 6 bases not matched to a gene. CDR3 DNA sequence: TGTGCCACCCTAGCGGCGGACTACAATGAGCAGTTCTTC. This encodes CATLAADYNEQFF.

This clone was seen a single time. The chain couples TRBV12-5 to TRBJ2-1, with D tentatively TRBD1 or TRBD2 (5 bases each). Germline V gene data show CDR1 as LGHNT and CDR2 as FRNRAP. The CDR3 runs to 16 residues. Trimming cost V 2 bases and J 4 bases, with 15 bases left between them. CDR3 bases: TGTGCTAGTGGTTTGTCGGGGTCGGGACGATACAATGAGCAGTTCTTC. The encoded protein is CASGLSGSGRYNEQFF.

This clone appeared once. The chain employs TRBV9 and TRBJ2-7; D assignment may be TRBD1 or TRBD2 (5 bases each). The CDR3 runs 14 residues. The germline gives CDR1 SGDLS, CDR2 YYNGEE. V lost 0 bases and J lost 3, with 10 bases in between. This chain's CDR3 is CASSVGGDGYEQYF. The CDR3 DNA is TGTGCCAGCAGCGTAGGAGGGGACGGCTACGAGCAGTACTTC.

The chain has TRBV27 and TRBJ2-2; D possibly corresponds to TRBD1 (5 bases). Trimming took off 10 bases at V and 3 bases at J, with 15 bases between the two ends. The CDR3 is made up of 14 amino acids. CDR1 and CDR2 (germline): MNHEY, SMNVEV (reference sequence). This CDR3 reads CATRSRAYTGELFF. The CDR3 DNA reads TGTGCCACAAGATCCAGGGCGTACACCGGGGAGCTGTTTTTT.

The chain combines TRBV7-9 with TRBJ1-3; D remains unclear. V gave up 2 bases and J gave up 4 bases, with 18 bases separating them. In germline, CDR1 is SEHNR, CDR2 FQNEAQ (reference sequence). The CDR3 spans 17 residues. The CDR3 sequence is CASSLNPGSLSGNTIYF. The CDR3 DNA is TGTGCCAGCAGCTTAAACCCGGGGTCTCTCTCCGGAAACACCATATATTTT.

This chain's CDR3 is CASSGDRVGNTEAFF. The CDR3 DNA reads TGTGCCAGCAGTGGGGACCGCGTGGGGAACACTGAAGCTTTCTTT. The chain is built from TRBV6-1 and TRBJ1-1, with a tentative D call TRBD1 (5 bases). CDR1 and CDR2 from the germline V gene are MNHNS and SASEGT. Trimming removed 4 bases at V and 1 base at J, with 13 bases between. This CDR3 has 15 amino acids.

This clone came up once. V and J are TRBV27 and TRBJ2-1, with D tentatively TRBD1 or TRBD2 (5 bases each). The germline V and J ends were trimmed by 2 bases and 3 bases, with 14 bases remaining between them. Germline V gene data show CDR1 as MNHEY and CDR2 as SMNVEV (reference sequence). The CDR3 contains 16 residues. The CDR3 is CASSLRLGVSYNEQFF. CDR3 coding DNA: TGTGCCAGCAGTTTACGTCTGGGGGTGAGCTACAATGAGCAGTTCTTC.

CDR3 DNA: TGTGCCAGCAGTTTAGGGATCGGGGAGCTGTTTTTT. Amino acid sequence: CASSLGIGELFF. V is TRBV27 and J is TRBJ2-2; D unresolved. CDR1 is MNHEY and CDR2 is SMNVEV in the germline V gene (reference sequence). This CDR3 spans 12 amino acids. V dropped 2 bases and J dropped 7 bases, with 5 bases sitting between them.

The CDR3 here is CASSFSRSGNDEQYF. In DNA form, the CDR3 reads TGTGCCAGCAGTTTCTCCAGATCGGGGAACGACGAGCAGTACTTC. The V and J genes are TRBV27 and TRBJ2-7; D may be TRBD2 (5 bases). V was shortened by 3 bases and J by 5 bases, with 17 bases between the two germline ends. CDR3 length: 15 amino acids. Germline V gene lookup returns CDR1 MNHEY and CDR2 SMNVEV (reference sequence).

This chain uses TRBV13 with TRBJ2-7; tentatively, D is TRBD1 (6 bases). CDR3 size: 13 residues. Germline loops: CDR1 PRHDT, CDR2 FYEKMQ (reference sequence). V was pared by 6 bases and J by 10 bases, with 19 bases between. The CDR3 spells CASSRGQRGSQYF. DNA for the CDR3: TGTGCCAGCAGTCGCGGACAGCGAGGGTCTCAGTACTTC.

The chain uses TRBV7-9 and TRBJ2-7; TRBD2 agrees at 7 bases. Germline V lookup: CDR1 SEHNR, CDR2 FQNEAQ (reference sequence). There are 16 residues in the CDR3. The junction had 13 bases not matched to a gene; V was cut back by 5 bases and J by 3 bases. CDR3 protein: CASSPGGGRGFYEQYF. DNA of the CDR3: TGTGCCAGCAGCCCCGGTGGCGGGAGAGGCTTCTACGAGCAGTACTTC.

This clone was detected once. The V gene is TRBV27, the J gene TRBJ1-1; a possible D gene is TRBD1 (6 bases). Deletions cut 4 bases from V and 5 bases from J, with 14 bases between. The germline V gene encodes CDR1 MNHEY and CDR2 SMNVEV (reference sequence). The CDR3 length is 14 residues. DNA of the CDR3: TGTGCCAGCAGTTGGGGGGCGCGAAGGACTGAAGCTTTCTTT. Protein product: CASSWGARRTEAFF.

The J gene is TRBJ1-5, the V gene TRBV19; possible D gene TRBD1, 5 bases. Trimming removed 3 bases at V and 3 bases at J, with 12 bases between. The germline CDR1 and CDR2 sequences are LNHDA and SQIVND (reference sequence). The CDR3 totals 15 residues. The CDR3 here is CASSMRGRNNQPQHF. CDR3 DNA: TGTGCCAGTAGTATGAGGGGCAGAAACAATCAGCCCCAGCATTTT.

The chain links TRBV6-6 to TRBJ1-3; D gene unclear. This CDR3 contains 11 residues. Germline CDR1 is MNHNY and CDR2 is SVGAGI (reference sequence). V lost 7 bases, J lost 2 bases, and 3 bases lay in between. Here the CDR3 DNA reads TGTGCCAGCACCGCTGGAAACACCATATATTTT. This encodes CASTAGNTIYF.

This clone was observed once. A junction end diverges from the germline sequence, so it may reflect a read error. This specimen includes other DNA sequences encoding the same CDR3. The chain couples TRBV28 to TRBJ1-1; D is unclear. Germline V CDR1 and CDR2: MDHEN, SYDVKM. This CDR3 has 13 residues. The CDR3 here is CASSLYSGTEAFF. The CDR3 bases are TGTGCCAGCAGTTTATATTCCGGAACTGAAGCTTTCTTC.

The chain uses TRBV5-5 and TRBJ2-7; D may be TRBD2 (6 bases). The CDR3 totals 14 residues. The V end was cut by 0 bases, the J end by 3 bases, with 10 bases between. Germline assignment: CDR1 SGHKS and CDR2 YYEKEE (reference sequence). CDR3 DNA: TGTGCCAGCAGCTTGGAAATGGGAGGCTACGAGCAGTACTTC. Its protein product is CASSLEMGGYEQYF. Full variable domain (missing parts from reference TRBV5-5 and TRBJ2-7): DAGVTQSPTHLIKTRGQQVTLRCSPISGHKSVSWYQQVLGQGPQFIFQYYEKEERGRGNFPDRFSARQFPNYSSELNVNALLLGDSALYLCASSLEMGGYEQYFGPGTRLTVT.

The sample holds one count of this clone. The V and J genes are TRBV29-1 and TRBJ2-7, with D possibly being TRBD1 (6 bases). The CDR3 is 15 amino acids. V was trimmed by 2 bases and J by 2 bases, leaving 16 bases between them. The germline gives CDR1 SQVTM, CDR2 ANQGSEA. CDR3: CSVEMGIQGTYEQYF. CDR3 DNA sequence: TGCAGCGTTGAAATGGGCATACAGGGCACCTACGAGCAGTACTTC.